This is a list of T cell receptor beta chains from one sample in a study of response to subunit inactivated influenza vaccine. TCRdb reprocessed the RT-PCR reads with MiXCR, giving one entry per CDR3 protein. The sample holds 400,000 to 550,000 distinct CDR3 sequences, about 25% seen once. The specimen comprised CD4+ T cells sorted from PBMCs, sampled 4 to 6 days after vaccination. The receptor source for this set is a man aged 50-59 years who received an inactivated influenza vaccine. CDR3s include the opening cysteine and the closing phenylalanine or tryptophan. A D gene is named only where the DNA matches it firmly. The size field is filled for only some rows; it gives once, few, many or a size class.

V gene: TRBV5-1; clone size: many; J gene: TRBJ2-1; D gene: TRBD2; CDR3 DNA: TGCGCCAGCAGCCTTGGGGGTAGCGGGAATCTCAATGAGCAGTTCTTC; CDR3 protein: CASSLGGSGNLNEQFF
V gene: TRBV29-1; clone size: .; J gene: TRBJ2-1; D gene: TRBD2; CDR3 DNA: TGCAGCGCCCAGACTGGCGGGGGGGACCTGTTCTTC; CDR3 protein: CSAQTGGGDLFF
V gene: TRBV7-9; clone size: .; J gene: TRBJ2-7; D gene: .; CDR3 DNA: TGTGCCAGCAGCAAAGACATGACCTACGAGCAGTACTTC; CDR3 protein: CASSKDMTYEQYF
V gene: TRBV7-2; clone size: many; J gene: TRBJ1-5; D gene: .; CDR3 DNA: TGTGCCAGCAGCTATTTTCAGGGGAATCAGCCCCAGCATTTT; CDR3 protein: CASSYFQGNQPQHF
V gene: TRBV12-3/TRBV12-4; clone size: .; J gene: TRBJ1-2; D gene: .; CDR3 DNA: TGTGCCAGCGGAACTCTCAGGGAAGGCTATGGCTACACCTTC; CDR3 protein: CASGTLREGYGYTF
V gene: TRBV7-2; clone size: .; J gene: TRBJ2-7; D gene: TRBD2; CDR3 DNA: TGTGCCAGCAGGGAGAGACTAGCGGGACGCTACGAGCAGTACTTC; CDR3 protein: CASRERLAGRYEQYF
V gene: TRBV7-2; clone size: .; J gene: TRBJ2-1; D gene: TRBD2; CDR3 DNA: TGTACCAGCAGCTTAGGGAGCGGGGGGGTCTACAATGAGCAGTTCTTC; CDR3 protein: CTSSLGSGGVYNEQFF
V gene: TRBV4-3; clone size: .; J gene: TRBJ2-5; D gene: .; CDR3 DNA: TGCGCCAGCAGCCAAGATGTAAGGCAGAGACAAGAGACCCAGTACTTC; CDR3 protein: CASSQDVRQRQETQYF
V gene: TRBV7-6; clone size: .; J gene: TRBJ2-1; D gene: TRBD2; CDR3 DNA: TGTGCCAGCAGCTTAGTCCTTCGGGGGAGGGCGTCATTTGAGCAGTTCTTC; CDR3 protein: CASSLVLRGRASFEQFF
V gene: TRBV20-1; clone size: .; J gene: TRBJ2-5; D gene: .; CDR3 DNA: TGCAGTGCTAGAGTACCTGGGGCGAACCAAGAGACCCAGTACTTC; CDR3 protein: CSARVPGANQETQYF
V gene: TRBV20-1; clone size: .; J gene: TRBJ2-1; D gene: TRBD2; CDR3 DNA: TGCAGTGCTAGTAGGGCTAGCGGGGGAGTAGGGTATGAGCAGTTCTTC; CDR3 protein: CSASRASGGVGYEQFF
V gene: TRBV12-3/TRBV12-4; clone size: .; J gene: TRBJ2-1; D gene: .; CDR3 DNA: TGTGCCAGCAGTTTATCTAGCGTCAAAGACAATGAGCAGTTCTTC; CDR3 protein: CASSLSSVKDNEQFF
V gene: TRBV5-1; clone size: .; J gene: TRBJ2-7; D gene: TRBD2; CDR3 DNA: TGCGCCAGCAGCTTTAGCGGGAGGGCCACCGGCGAGCAGTACTTC; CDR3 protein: CASSFSGRATGEQYF
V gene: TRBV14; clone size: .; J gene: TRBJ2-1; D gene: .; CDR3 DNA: TGTGCCAGCAGCCGGATTCCCGGGAGCTCCTACAATGAGCAGTTCTTC; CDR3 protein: CASSRIPGSSYNEQFF
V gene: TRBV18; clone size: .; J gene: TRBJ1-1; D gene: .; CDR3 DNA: TGTGCCAGCTCTCCTGCGTCAGGGGAGTCGGCTGAAGCTTTCTTT; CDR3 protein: CASSPASGESAEAFF
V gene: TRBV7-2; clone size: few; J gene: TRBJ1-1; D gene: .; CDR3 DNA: TGTGCCAGCAGCTTAGCGCAATTAGTTGGTGAAGCTTTCTTT; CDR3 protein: CASSLAQLVGEAFF
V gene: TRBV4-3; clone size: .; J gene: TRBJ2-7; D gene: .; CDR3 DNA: TGCGCCAGCAGCCCATCCCCGGGGAGTGTGGGTGGATACGAGCAGTACTTC; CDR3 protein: CASSPSPGSVGGYEQYF
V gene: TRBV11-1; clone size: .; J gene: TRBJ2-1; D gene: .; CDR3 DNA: TGTGCCAGCAGCTTAGCGCCGGGGGCAGGATACAATGAGCAGTTCTTC; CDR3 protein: CASSLAPGAGYNEQFF
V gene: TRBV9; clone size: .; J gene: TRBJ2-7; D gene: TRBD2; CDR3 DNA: TGTGCCAGCAGCGTAGGACTAGCGGGCTCCAGCTCCTACGAGCAGTACTTC; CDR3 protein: CASSVGLAGSSSYEQYF
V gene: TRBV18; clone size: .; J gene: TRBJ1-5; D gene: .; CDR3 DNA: TGTGCCAGCTCACCGGGACTGTCCGCATTTTCAGCCCAGCATTTT; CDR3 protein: CASSPGLSAFSAQHF
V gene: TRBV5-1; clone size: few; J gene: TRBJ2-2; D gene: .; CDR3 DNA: TGCGCCAGTAGACAGGAGACCGGGGAGCTGTTTTTT; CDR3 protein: CASRQETGELFF
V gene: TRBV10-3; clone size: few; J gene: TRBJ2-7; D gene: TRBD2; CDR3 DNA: TGTGCCACCACGACTAGCGGGACTTACGAGCAGTACTTC; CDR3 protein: CATTTSGTYEQYF
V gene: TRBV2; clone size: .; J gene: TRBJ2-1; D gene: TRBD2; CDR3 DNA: TGTGCCAGCAGTGAAGCGCGTGGACTAGCGGGAGCCCTATACAATGAGCAGTTCTTC; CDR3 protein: CASSEARGLAGALYNEQFF